This TCR beta chain emerged from a study of OX40 agonist ivuxolimab in advanced cancers. Study at large: Every patient in dose escalation had hepatocellular carcinoma, melanoma, renal cell or head and neck cancer.

The CDR3 runs to 12 residues. Germline V gene data show CDR1 as GTSNPN and CDR2 as SVGIG (reference sequence). Trimming removed 7 bases from V and 5 bases from J, with 14 bases in between. The table came from immunoSEQ multiplex PCR; TCRdb's copy has only in-frame clones and leaves some out. The data show 90,000 to 100,000 clones, with 85% to 90% seen just once and roughly 0.8% held by the top ten. The material sequenced was CD4+ or CD8+ T cells sorted from blood, taken in a trial of the OX40 agonist ivuxolimab. The sequence came from an adult with an advanced solid tumor such as melanoma, head and neck, liver or kidney cancer. The J gene is TRBJ1-2, the V gene TRBV30, with D tentatively TRBD1 (5 bases). In nucleotides, the CDR3 is TGTGCCTCTGTGACAGATATGTATGGCTACACCTTC. Translation gives CASVTDMYGYTF.